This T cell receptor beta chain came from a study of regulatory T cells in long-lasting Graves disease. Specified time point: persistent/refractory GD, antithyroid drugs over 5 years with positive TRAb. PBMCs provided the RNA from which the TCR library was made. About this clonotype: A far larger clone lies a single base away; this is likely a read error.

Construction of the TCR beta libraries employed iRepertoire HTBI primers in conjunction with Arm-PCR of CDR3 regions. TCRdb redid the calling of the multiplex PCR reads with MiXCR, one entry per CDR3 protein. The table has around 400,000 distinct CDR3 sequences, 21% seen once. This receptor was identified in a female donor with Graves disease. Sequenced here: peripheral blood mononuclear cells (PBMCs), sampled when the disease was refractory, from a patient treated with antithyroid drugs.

The CDR3 here is CTSRTDIRTSPQHF. CDR3 DNA: TGTACCAGCAGGACCGACATTCGCACTTCGCCCCAGCATTTT. V usage is TRBV6-2 or TRBV6-3 and J usage is TRBJ1-5; D uncertain. The CDR3 loop spans 14 amino acids. Germline CDR1 is MNHEY and CDR2 is SVGEGT.